The text below deals with one TCR beta chain. Clones were read by immunoSEQ multiplex PCR, and TCRdb kept only the in-frame ones, dropping some. The table includes some 100,000 clones, more than 90% detected once. The data derive from a study of blood T cell repertoires in COVID-19. Germline lookup yields CDR1 SQVTM and CDR2 ANQGSEA. The CDR3 extends over 11 amino acids. Trimming left V 2 bases short and J 6 bases short, with 5 bases between. This clonotype originated in a man aged 65 to 85 with acute or convalescent COVID-19. The sequenced material came from peripheral blood. This chain joins TRBV29-1 and TRBJ2-1; D unresolved. The CDR3 coding sequence is TGCAGCGTTGAATGGGCCAATGAGCAGTTCTTC. It specifies CSVEWANEQFF.